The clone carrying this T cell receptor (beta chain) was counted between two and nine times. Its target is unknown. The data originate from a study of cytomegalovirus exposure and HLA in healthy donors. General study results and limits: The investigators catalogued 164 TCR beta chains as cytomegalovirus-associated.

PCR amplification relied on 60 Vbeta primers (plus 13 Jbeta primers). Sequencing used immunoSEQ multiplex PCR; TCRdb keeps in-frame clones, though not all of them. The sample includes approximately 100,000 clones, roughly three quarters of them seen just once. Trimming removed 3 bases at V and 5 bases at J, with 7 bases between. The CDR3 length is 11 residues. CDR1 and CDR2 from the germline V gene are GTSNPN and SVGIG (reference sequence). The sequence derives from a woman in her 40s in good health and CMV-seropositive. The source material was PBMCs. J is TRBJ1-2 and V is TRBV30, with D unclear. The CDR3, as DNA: TGTGCCTGGAGGCGAAGTTATGGCTACACCTTC. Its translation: CAWRRSYGYTF.